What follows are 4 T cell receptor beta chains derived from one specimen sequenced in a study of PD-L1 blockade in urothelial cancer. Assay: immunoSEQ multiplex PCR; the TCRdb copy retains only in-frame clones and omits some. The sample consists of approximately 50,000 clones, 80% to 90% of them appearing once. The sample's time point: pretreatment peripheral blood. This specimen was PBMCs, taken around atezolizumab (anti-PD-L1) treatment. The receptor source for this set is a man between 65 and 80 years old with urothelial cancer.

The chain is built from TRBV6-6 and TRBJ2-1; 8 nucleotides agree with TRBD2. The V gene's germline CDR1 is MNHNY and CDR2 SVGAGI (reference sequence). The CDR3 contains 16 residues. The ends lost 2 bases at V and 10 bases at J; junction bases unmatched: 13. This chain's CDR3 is CASSYPPGGAGKEQFF. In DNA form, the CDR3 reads TGTGCCAGCAGTTACCCCCCGGGAGGGGCTGGGAAGGAGCAGTTCTTC.

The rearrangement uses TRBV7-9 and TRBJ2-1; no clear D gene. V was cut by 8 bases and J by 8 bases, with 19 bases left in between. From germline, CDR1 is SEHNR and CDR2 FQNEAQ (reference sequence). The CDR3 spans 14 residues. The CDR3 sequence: CASLSDGRVDEQFF. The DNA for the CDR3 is TGTGCCAGCCTAAGCGACGGTCGGGTGGATGAGCAGTTCTTC. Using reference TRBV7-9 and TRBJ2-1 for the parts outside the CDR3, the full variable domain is DTGVSQNPRHKITKRGQNVTFRCDPISEHNRLYWYRQTLGQGPEFLTYFQNEAQLEKSRLLSDRFSAERPKGSFSTLEIQRTEQGDSAMYLCASLSDGRVDEQFFGPGTRLTVL.

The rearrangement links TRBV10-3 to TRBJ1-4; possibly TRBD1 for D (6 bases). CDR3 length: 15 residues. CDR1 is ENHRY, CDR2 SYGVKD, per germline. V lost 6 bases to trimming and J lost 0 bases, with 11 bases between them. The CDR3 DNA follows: TGTGCCATCAGGGGGGGGCTGACAACTAATGAAAAACTGTTTTTT. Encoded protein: CAIRGGLTTNEKLFF.

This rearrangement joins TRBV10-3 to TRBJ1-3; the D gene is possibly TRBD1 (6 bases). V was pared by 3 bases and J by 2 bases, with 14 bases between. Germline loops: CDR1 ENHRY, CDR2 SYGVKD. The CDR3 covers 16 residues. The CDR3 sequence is CAISERTGSTGNTIYF. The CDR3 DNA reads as TGTGCCATCAGTGAACGTACAGGGTCTACTGGAAACACCATATATTTT.